This is a list of T cell receptor beta chains from one sample in a study of CD8 T cells in ankylosing spondylitis. One entry per CDR3 protein, called by TCRdb with MiXCR from the 5' RACE reads. The table has 700,000 to 1,000,000 distinct CDR3 sequences, about 12% seen once. Sequencing was done on a sample of blood, either unsorted or a sorted T cell fraction (not recorded which). These receptors were collected from a male donor with ankylosing spondylitis. Both conserved end residues are part of each CDR3. The order of the fields is V gene, J gene, D gene, clone size, CDR3 protein, CDR3 DNA. D genes are given only for firm matches. Clone size is given for some rows only: seen once, a few or many times, or a class if the clone is expanded.

TRBV7-2	TRBJ1-4	TRBD1	few	CASIEGGGAGEKLFF	TGTGCCAGCATCGAGGGAGGGGGCGCGGGGGAAAAACTGTTTTTT
TRBV9	TRBJ2-2	-	few	CASSPAGRPDTGELFF	TGTGCCAGCAGCCCTGCGGGTCGGCCGGACACCGGGGAGCTGTTTTTT
TRBV7-9	TRBJ2-3	TRBD2	few	CASSSLAGARTDTQYF	TGTGCCAGCAGCTCCCTAGCGGGGGCCCGCACAGATACGCAGTATTTT
TRBV11-2	TRBJ2-1	TRBD2	-	CASSQGLAGADEQFF	TGTGCCAGCAGCCAAGGACTAGCGGGAGCGGATGAGCAGTTCTTC
TRBV20-1	TRBJ2-7	TRBD1	few	CSAREGGWAPSYEQYF	TGCAGTGCTAGAGAAGGGGGCTGGGCCCCCTCCTACGAGCAGTACTTC
TRBV11-3	TRBJ2-7	-	-	CASSFGRIDYEQYF	TGTGCCAGCAGCTTTGGTCGGATCGACTACGAGCAGTACTTC
TRBV7-2	TRBJ2-1	-	-	CASSPYLSSYNEQFF	TGTGCCAGCAGTCCTTACCTTAGCTCCTACAATGAGCAGTTCTTC
TRBV12-3/TRBV12-4	TRBJ2-3	-	-	CASNVDPNVRDTQYF	TGTGCCAGCAACGTGGACCCGAATGTAAGGGATACGCAGTATTTT
TRBV5-1	TRBJ1-2	-	few	CASTPEGNYGYTF	TGCGCCAGCACCCCCGAGGGGAACTATGGCTACACCTTC
TRBV5-1	TRBJ2-3	-	-	CASSLLGPNTQYF	TGCGCCAGCAGCTTGCTGGGTCCTAATACGCAGTATTTT
TRBV10-3	TRBJ1-4	-	-	CASREGATNEKLFF	TGTGCCAGCAGGGAAGGCGCAACTAATGAAAAACTGTTTTTT
TRBV11-1	TRBJ2-6	-	-	CASSPDFVLTF	TGTGCCAGCAGCCCCGATTTCGTCCTGACTTTC
TRBV5-1	TRBJ1-1	-	-	CASSLGPGAEAFF	TGCGCCAGCAGCCTGGGCCCGGGGGCTGAAGCTTTCTTT
TRBV12-3/TRBV12-4	TRBJ2-4	-	many	CASSPQNIQYF	TGTGCCAGCAGTCCACAAAACATTCAGTACTTC
TRBV20-1	TRBJ1-1	-	few	CSARARQNTEAFF	TGCAGTGCTAGGGCCAGGCAGAACACTGAAGCTTTCTTT
TRBV10-3	TRBJ1-5	TRBD1	few	CAIGTGLQPQHF	TGTGCCATCGGGACAGGTCTTCAGCCCCAGCATTTT
TRBV27	TRBJ1-1	TRBD1	few	CASSTLQGTNTEAFF	TGTGCCAGCAGTACATTACAGGGGACGAACACTGAAGCTTTCTTT
TRBV5-1	TRBJ2-1	TRBD2	-	CASSLPAGAYNEQFF	TGCGCCAGCAGCCTACCCGCGGGGGCCTACAATGAGCAGTTCTTC
TRBV20-1	TRBJ2-7	TRBD1	-	CSAYPGQTYEQYF	TGCAGTGCTTACCCGGGACAGACCTACGAGCAGTACTTC